Listed here are 20 T cell receptor beta chains from one sample, sequenced in a study of neurological immune-mediated disorders. TCRdb redid the calling of the 5' RACE reads with MiXCR, one entry per CDR3 protein. The data show 50,000 to 80,000 distinct CDR3 sequences, 3.4% seen once. Specimen: PBMCs. The receptors stem from a man aged 40-49 years with multiple sclerosis.

This clonotype occurred many times. This chain connects TRBV5-1 to TRBJ2-5; unclear D gene. There are 14 residues in the CDR3. Germline CDR1 and CDR2: SGHRS and YFSETQ. The V and J ends lost 3 bases and 0 bases respectively, with 9 bases between them. DNA for the CDR3: TGCGCCAGCAGCTCGGGCATTTACCAAGAGACCCAGTACTTC. Its protein is CASSSGIYQETQYF.

In this sample, this clonotype turned up many times. The DNA for the CDR3 is TGCGCCAGCAGCATCCGGGAGGGACAGCCCCAGCATTTT. Protein product: CASSIREGQPQHF. The gene calls are TRBV5-1 and TRBJ1-5; D remains ambiguous. Trimming took off 4 bases at V and 7 bases at J, with 12 bases between the two ends. The CDR3 covers 13 residues. Germline CDR1 reads SGHRS; CDR2 reads YFSETQ.

This clonotype was picked up many times. The chain links TRBV28 to TRBJ1-3; tentative D call: TRBD1 (6 bases). V was clipped by 2 bases and J by 4 bases, with 18 bases between them. CDR3 size: 17 residues. Germline V gives CDR1 MDHEN, CDR2 SYDVKM. The CDR3 sequence is CASSLVGRGRLGNTIYF. CDR3 coding DNA: TGTGCCAGCAGTTTAGTAGGACGGGGGCGGCTCGGAAACACCATATATTTT. Variable domain in full (rest from reference TRBV28 and TRBJ1-3): DVKVTQSSRYLVKRTGEKVFLECVQDMDHENMFWYRQDPGLGLRLIYFSYDVKMKEKGDIPEGYSVSREKKERFSLILESASTNQTSMYLCASSLVGRGRLGNTIYFGEGSWLTVV.

This clonotype was observed many times. The rearrangement uses TRBV10-2 and TRBJ2-2; TRBD2 might be the D (5 bases). The CDR3 spans 21 residues. V was trimmed by 2 bases and J by 2 bases, leaving 27 bases between them. The germline V gene has CDR1 WSHSY and CDR2 SAAADI. The CDR3: CASSEAPWARGQTLNTGELFF. The CDR3 DNA reads TGCGCCAGCAGTGAGGCCCCGTGGGCCCGAGGGCAAACCTTAAACACCGGGGAGCTGTTTTTT.

There are many counts of this clonotype. The genes are TRBV7-6 and TRBJ2-4; D may correspond to TRBD1 or TRBD2 (6 bases each). V dropped 1 base and J dropped 5 bases, with 15 bases sitting between them. The CDR3 loop spans 16 amino acids. Germline V gives CDR1 SGHVS, CDR2 FNYEAQ. CDR3 sequence: CASSLDGGGGENIQYF. CDR3 coding DNA: TGTGCCAGCAGCTTAGATGGCGGAGGGGGAGAAAACATTCAGTACTTC.

This clonotype was detected ten times or more. This chain connects TRBV20-1 to TRBJ2-1; a weak D match, TRBD1 (6 bases). Trimming shortened V by 3 bases and J by 7 bases, and 10 bases separated the two germline ends. This CDR3 has 12 residues. Germline CDR1 reads DFQATT; CDR2 reads SNEGSKA (reference sequence). The CDR3 region is CSASQGPNEQFF. The CDR3 region has the DNA TGCAGTGCTAGTCAGGGGCCGAATGAGCAGTTCTTC.

Ten or more counts support this clonotype. The chain recombines TRBV12-3 or TRBV12-4 with TRBJ2-6; 8 bases are a match to TRBD1. The ends lost 7 bases at V and 0 bases at J; junction bases unmatched: 11. This CDR3 has 18 residues. The CDR3 DNA is TGTGCCAGCACCCCCGGACAGGGCAGGATCTCTGGGGCCAACGTCCTGACTTTC. Amino acids: CASTPGQGRISGANVLTF.

This clonotype showed up many times. V usage is TRBV7-2 and J usage is TRBJ2-1; D remains ambiguous. Germline V gives CDR1 SGHTA, CDR2 FQGNSA. V was cut by 6 bases and J by 5 bases, with 8 bases left in between. The CDR3 has 12 amino acids. Here the CDR3 reads CASSWTNNEQFF. CDR3 sequence (DNA): TGTGCCAGCAGTTGGACCAACAATGAGCAGTTCTTC. Drawing the rest from reference TRBV7-2 and TRBJ2-1, the complete variable domain is GAGVSQSPSNKVTEKGKDVELRCDPISGHTALYWYRQSLGQGLEFLIYFQGNSAPDKSGLPSDRFSAERTGGSVSTLTIQRTQQEDSAVYLCASSWTNNEQFFGPGTRLTVL.

There are many counts of this clonotype. V and J are TRBV10-3 and TRBJ2-7; 7 nucleotides match TRBD1. The J segment lost 5 bases and the V segment lost 6 bases, leaving 7 bases of the junction unmatched. The length of the CDR3 is 13 residues. Germline CDR1 and CDR2: ENHRY and SYGVKD. The CDR3, as DNA: TGTGCCATCAGCGATGACAGGGACCACGAGCAGTACTTC. Its translation: CAISDDRDHEQYF.

There are many counts of this clonotype. The chain couples TRBV7-2 to TRBJ2-7; possible D gene TRBD2, 6 bases. Germline CDR1 and CDR2: SGHTA and FQGNSA. V gave up 1 base and J gave up 4 bases, with 14 bases separating them. This CDR3 is built from 15 residues. Here the CDR3 reads CASSLGSGEWYEQYF. As DNA, the CDR3 is TGTGCCAGCAGCTTAGGTTCGGGGGAATGGTACGAGCAGTACTTC.

This clonotype showed up many times. This chain uses TRBV12-3 or TRBV12-4 with TRBJ2-1; possibly TRBD1 or TRBD2 for D (5 bases each). There are 16 residues in the CDR3. V was trimmed by 1 base and J by 3 bases, leaving 13 bases between them. The CDR3 is CASSLVGTHYYNEQFF. In nucleotides, the CDR3 is TGTGCCAGCAGTTTAGTTGGGACGCACTACTACAATGAGCAGTTCTTC.

Many counts were recorded for this clonotype. J is TRBJ2-1 and V is TRBV3-1; 14 nucleotides align to TRBD2. Germline CDR1 is LGHDT and CDR2 is YNNKEL (reference sequence). Trimming cost V 3 bases and J 8 bases; bases outside gene matches: 3. CDR3 size: 15 residues. The CDR3 DNA is TGTGCCAGCAGCCAGAGGACTAGCGGGAGGCATGAGCAGTTCTTC. Amino acid sequence: CASSQRTSGRHEQFF.

This clonotype was detected only a few times. This rearrangement joins TRBV5-1 to TRBJ2-1, with a tentative D call TRBD2 (5 bases). The CDR3 consists of 15 residues. The germline gives CDR1 SGHRS, CDR2 YFSETQ. V was pared by 4 bases and J by 0 bases, with 11 bases between. The CDR3 spells CASSPSGSSYNEQFF. CDR3 nucleotide sequence: TGCGCCAGCAGCCCGAGCGGTAGCTCCTACAATGAGCAGTTCTTC.

This clonotype was detected many times. The chain links TRBV21-1 to TRBJ2-1; TRBD1, the table's D call, lacks a check against the DNA. TRBV21-1 is recorded as a pseudogene. This CDR3 contains 15 residues. The DNA of the CDR3 is TGTGCCAGCAGCAAAGCGCTTACTGAGGGGAATGAGCAGTTCTTC. Protein product: CASSKALTEGNEQFF.

This clonotype has at least ten counts. This chain uses TRBV3-1 with TRBJ2-7, with 7 bases identical to TRBD1. Trimming cost V 1 base and J 3 bases; bases outside gene matches: 3. CDR1 and CDR2 from the germline V gene are LGHDT and YNNKEL (reference sequence). The CDR3 is 14 amino acids. In nucleotides, the CDR3 is TGTGCCAGCAGCCAAGGGACAGGACTCTACGAGCAGTACTTC. It encodes CASSQGTGLYEQYF.

This clonotype occurred many times. The V gene is TRBV5-1, the J gene TRBJ2-1, with D unresolved. Germline CDR1 is SGHRS and CDR2 is YFSETQ. The CDR3 extends over 13 amino acids. V was pared by 4 bases and J by 2 bases, with 7 bases between. The CDR3 DNA reads as TGCGCCAGCAGCCCCGCAACCTACAATGAGCAGTTCTTC. It yields the protein CASSPATYNEQFF.

This clonotype was detected many times. V gene TRBV7-9 combines with J gene TRBJ1-1; D not resolved. The germline V gene has CDR1 SEHNR and CDR2 FQNEAQ (reference sequence). Trimming left V 3 bases short and J 1 base short, with 6 bases between. The CDR3 has 13 amino acids. In DNA, the CDR3 is TGTGCCAGCAGCTTTGATTCGAACACTGAAGCTTTCTTT. Amino acid sequence: CASSFDSNTEAFF. Complete variable domain (other parts from reference TRBV7-9 and TRBJ1-1): DTGVSQNPRHKITKRGQNVTFRCDPISEHNRLYWYRQTLGQGPEFLTYFQNEAQLEKSRLLSDRFSAERPKGSFSTLEIQRTEQGDSAMYLCASSFDSNTEAFFGQGTRLTVV.

Ten or more counts support this clonotype. The chain combines TRBV20-1 with TRBJ1-4; TRBD1 agrees at 8 bases. V was clipped by 0 bases and J by 5 bases; unmatched bases: 8. Germline V gives CDR1 DFQATT, CDR2 SNEGSKA (reference sequence). The CDR3 loop spans 16 amino acids. CDR3 amino acids: CSARDRRTGPNEKLFF. In nucleotides, the CDR3 is TGCAGTGCTAGAGATCGGAGGACAGGGCCGAATGAAAAACTGTTTTTT.

This clonotype showed up many times. V is TRBV25-1 and J is TRBJ1-2; 7 bases are shared with TRBD1. The CDR3 is 13 residues long. With V trimmed by 7 bases and J by 4 bases, 6 bases remained unmatched. Germline V gives CDR1 MGHDK, CDR2 SYGVNS. CDR3 region: CASTSGTAYGYTF. For the CDR3, the DNA is TGTGCCAGCACCTCTGGGACAGCCTATGGCTACACCTTC.

This clonotype showed up many times. The chain joins TRBV5-1 to TRBJ2-5, with D possibly matching TRBD2 (5 bases). CDR1 SGHRS and CDR2 YFSETQ come from the germline V gene. The CDR3 totals 13 residues. Trimming left V 1 base short and J 5 bases short, with 9 bases between. CDR3 amino acids: CASSLFPGETQYF. Here the CDR3 DNA reads TGCGCCAGCAGCTTGTTTCCGGGGGAGACCCAGTACTTC. Looking up the rest from reference TRBV5-1 and TRBJ2-5 gives the full variable domain: KAGVTQTPRYLIKTRGQQVTLSCSPISGHRSVSWYQQTPGQGLQFLFEYFSETQRNKGNFPGRFSGRQFSNSRSEMNVSTLELGDSALYLCASSLFPGETQYFGPGTRLLVL.